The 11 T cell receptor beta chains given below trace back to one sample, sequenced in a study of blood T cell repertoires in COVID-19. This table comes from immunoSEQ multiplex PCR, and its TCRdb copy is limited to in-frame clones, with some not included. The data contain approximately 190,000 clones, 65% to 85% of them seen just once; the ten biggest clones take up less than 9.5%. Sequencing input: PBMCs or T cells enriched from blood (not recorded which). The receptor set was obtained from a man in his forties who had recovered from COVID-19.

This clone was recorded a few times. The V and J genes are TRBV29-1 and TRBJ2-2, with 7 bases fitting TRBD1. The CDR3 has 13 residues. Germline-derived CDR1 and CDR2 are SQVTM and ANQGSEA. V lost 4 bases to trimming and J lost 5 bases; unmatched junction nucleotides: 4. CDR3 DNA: TGCAGCGTTGTCTGGGACAGTACCGGGGAGCTGTTTTTT. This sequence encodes CSVVWDSTGELFF.

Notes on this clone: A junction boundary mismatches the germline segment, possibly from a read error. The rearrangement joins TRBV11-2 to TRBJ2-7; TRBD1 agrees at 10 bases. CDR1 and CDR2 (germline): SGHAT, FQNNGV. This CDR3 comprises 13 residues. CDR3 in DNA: TGTGCCAGCACCGGACTGGGACAGGGGCCGACCCTTTTC. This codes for CASTGLGQGPTLF. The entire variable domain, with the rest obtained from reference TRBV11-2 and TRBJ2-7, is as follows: EAGVAQSPRYKIIEKRQSVAFWCNPISGHATLYWYQQILGQGPKLLIQFQNNGVVDDSQLPKDRFSAERLKGVDSTLKIQPAKLEDSAVYLCASTGLGQGPTLFGPGTRLTVT.

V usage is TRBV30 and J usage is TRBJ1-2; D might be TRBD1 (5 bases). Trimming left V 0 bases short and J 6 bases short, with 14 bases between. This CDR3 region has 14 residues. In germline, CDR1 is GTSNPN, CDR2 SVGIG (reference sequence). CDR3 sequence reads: CAWSVLLAGHGYTF. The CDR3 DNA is TGTGCCTGGAGTGTACTACTGGCAGGGCATGGCTACACCTTC.

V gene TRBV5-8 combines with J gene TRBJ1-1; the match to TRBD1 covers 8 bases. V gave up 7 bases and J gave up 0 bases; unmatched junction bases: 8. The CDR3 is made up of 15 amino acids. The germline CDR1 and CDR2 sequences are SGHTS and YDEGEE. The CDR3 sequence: CASRFTGQVNTEAFF. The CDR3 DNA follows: TGTGCCAGCCGATTTACGGGACAGGTGAACACTGAAGCTTTCTTT.

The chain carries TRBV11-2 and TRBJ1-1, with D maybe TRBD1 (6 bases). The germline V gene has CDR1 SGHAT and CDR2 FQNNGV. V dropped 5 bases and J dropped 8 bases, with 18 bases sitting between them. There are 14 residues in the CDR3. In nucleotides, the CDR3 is TGTGCCAGCAGCGTTACACAGGGTGTAGGAGAAGCTTTCTTT. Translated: CASSVTQGVGEAFF.

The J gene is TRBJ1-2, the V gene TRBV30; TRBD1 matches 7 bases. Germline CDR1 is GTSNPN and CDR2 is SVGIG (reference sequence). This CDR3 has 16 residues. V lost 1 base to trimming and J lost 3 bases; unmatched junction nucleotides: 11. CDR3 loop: CAWSDPDRPVDYGYTF. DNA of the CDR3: TGTGCCTGGAGTGACCCGGACAGGCCGGTAGACTATGGCTACACCTTC.

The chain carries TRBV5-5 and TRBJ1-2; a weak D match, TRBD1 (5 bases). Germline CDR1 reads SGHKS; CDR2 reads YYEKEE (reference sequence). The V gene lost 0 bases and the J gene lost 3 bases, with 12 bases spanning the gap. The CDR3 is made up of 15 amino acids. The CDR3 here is CASSLAGVSDYGYTF. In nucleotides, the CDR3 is TGTGCCAGCAGCTTGGCGGGGGTATCGGACTATGGCTACACCTTC.

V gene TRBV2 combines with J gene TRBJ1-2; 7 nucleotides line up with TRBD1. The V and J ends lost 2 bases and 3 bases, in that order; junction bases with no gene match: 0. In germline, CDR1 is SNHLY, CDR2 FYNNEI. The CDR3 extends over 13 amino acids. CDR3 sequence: CASSEQGDYGYTF. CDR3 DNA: TGTGCCAGCAGTGAACAGGGGGACTATGGCTACACCTTC.

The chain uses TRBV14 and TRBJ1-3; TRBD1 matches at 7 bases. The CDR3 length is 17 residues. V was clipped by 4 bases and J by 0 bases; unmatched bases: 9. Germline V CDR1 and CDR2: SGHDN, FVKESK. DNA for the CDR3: TGTGCCAGCAGCCTAACCTTACAGGGGAACTCTGGAAACACCATATATTTT. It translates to CASSLTLQGNSGNTIYF.

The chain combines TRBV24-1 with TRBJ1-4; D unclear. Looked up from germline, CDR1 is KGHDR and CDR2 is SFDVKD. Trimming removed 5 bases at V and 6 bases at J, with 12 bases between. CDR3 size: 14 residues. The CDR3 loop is CATSGGTSHEKLFF. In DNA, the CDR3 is TGTGCCACCAGTGGAGGAACGAGTCATGAAAAACTGTTTTTT.

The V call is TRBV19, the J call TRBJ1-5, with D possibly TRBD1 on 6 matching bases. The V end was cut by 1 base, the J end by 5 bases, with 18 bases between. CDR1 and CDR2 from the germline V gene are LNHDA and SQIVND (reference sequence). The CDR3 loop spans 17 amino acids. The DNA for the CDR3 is TGTGCCAGTAGTATAGTTTCTACAGGGATAAGCGATCAGCCCCAGCATTTT. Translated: CASSIVSTGISDQPQHF. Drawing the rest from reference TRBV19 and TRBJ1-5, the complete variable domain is DGGITQSPKYLFRKEGQNVTLSCEQNLNHDAMYWYRQDPGQGLRLIYYSQIVNDFQKGDIAEGYSVSREKKESFPLTVTSAQKNPTAFYLCASSIVSTGISDQPQHFGDGTRLSIL.